One and the same sample provided the 24 T cell receptor beta chains below, sequenced in a study of PD-1 blockade in classical Hodgkin lymphoma. Assay: immunoSEQ multiplex PCR; the TCRdb copy retains only in-frame clones and omits some. This sample carries approximately 45,000 clones, roughly two thirds of them seen once, and the ten largest clones take 3% to 4%. Time point described: cycle 4 day 1 (C4D1), after more than five weeks of nivolumab. Each patient experienced a relapse that followed autologous stem cell transplantation, and brentuximab vedotin exposure varied. The sequencing here drew on peripheral blood mononuclear cells (PBMCs), taken before the fourth cycle of nivolumab. The origin of the receptors is a human donor with classical Hodgkin lymphoma.

This chain uses TRBV10-1 with TRBJ1-1, with 8 bases that match TRBD1. CDR1 and CDR2 from the germline V gene are WNHNN and SYGVQD (reference sequence). Losses at the gene ends were 2 bases for V and 5 bases for J; bases not matched to a gene: 4. The CDR3 is 14 residues long. This CDR3 is CASSELRGQTEAFF. The CDR3 region has the DNA TGCGCCAGCAGTGAGCTCAGGGGGCAAACTGAAGCTTTCTTT.

In its sample, this clone ranks as medium-sized. The chain carries TRBV19 and TRBJ1-1; TRBD1 matches 9 bases. The CDR3 extends over 18 amino acids. The V gene's germline CDR1 is LNHDA and CDR2 SQIVND (reference sequence). The V segment lost 6 bases and the J segment 2 bases; nucleotides outside the gene matches: 16. The CDR3 DNA follows: TGTGCCAGTAGCGCTTTAACCGGGACAGGGACGATAAACACTGAAGCTTTCTTT. It encodes CASSALTGTGTINTEAFF.

The chain combines TRBV7-3 with TRBJ2-3, with a tentative D call TRBD2 (6 bases). Trimming removed 5 bases from V and 1 base from J, with 19 bases in between. Germline CDR1 is SGHTA and CDR2 is FQGTGA. There are 17 residues in the CDR3. The CDR3 reads CASSPSEGSAGTDTQYF. CDR3 DNA sequence: TGTGCCAGCAGCCCTTCGGAGGGTAGCGCTGGCACAGATACGCAGTATTTT.

This clone was recorded once. The genes are TRBV10-3 and TRBJ2-7; 9 bases are a match to TRBD1. The CDR3 length is 16 residues. V gave up 4 bases and J gave up 7 bases; unmatched junction bases: 14. Germline assignment: CDR1 ENHRY and CDR2 SYGVKD. This CDR3 reads CAISGGTGKAGGEQYF. DNA for the CDR3: TGTGCCATCAGTGGGGGGACAGGGAAAGCCGGTGGGGAGCAGTACTTC.

The chain joins TRBV7-6 to TRBJ2-6; no reliable D call. Germline V gene data show CDR1 as SGHVS and CDR2 as FNYEAQ. CDR3 size: 19 residues. Trimming took 5 bases from V and 0 from J, leaving 20 bases between them. The CDR3 region has the DNA TGTGCCAGCAGCCCCCGGCCACGGACGGCCAACTCTGGGGCCAACGTCCTGACTTTC. Its protein is CASSPRPRTANSGANVLTF.

The chain is built from TRBV9 and TRBJ2-7; TRBD1 might be the D (6 bases). This CDR3 has 13 residues. Germline values: CDR1 SGDLS, CDR2 YYNGEE. The V end was cut by 0 bases, the J end by 6 bases, with 10 bases between. CDR3 amino acids: CASSVGQGSEQYF. As DNA, the CDR3 is TGTGCCAGCAGCGTAGGGCAGGGGAGCGAGCAGTACTTC.

The gene calls are TRBV5-4 and TRBJ1-4; D is possibly TRBD1 (6 bases). Germline values: CDR1 SGHNT, CDR2 YYREEE (reference sequence). Trimming took 1 base from V and 4 from J, leaving 8 bases between them. The CDR3 has 14 residues. The CDR3 coding sequence is TGTGCCAGCAGCTTGTCAGGGGTTAATGAAAAACTGTTTTTT. It codes for CASSLSGVNEKLFF.

The J gene is TRBJ1-5, the V gene TRBV6-6; D may be TRBD1 (5 bases). Trimming took 2 bases from V and 5 from J, leaving 10 bases between them. This CDR3 has 14 residues. Looked up from germline, CDR1 is MNHNY and CDR2 is SVGAGI (reference sequence). The CDR3 nucleotides are TGTGCCAGCAGTTACCGAGGGGCGGATCAGCCCCAGCATTTT. It encodes CASSYRGADQPQHF.

The chain carries TRBV28 and TRBJ2-1; D might be TRBD2 (5 bases). V lost 5 bases to trimming and J lost 3 bases, with 8 bases between them. Per germline, CDR1 MDHEN and CDR2 SYDVKM. The CDR3 length is 13 residues. CDR3 protein: CASSQDFYNEQFF. As DNA, the CDR3 is TGTGCCAGCAGTCAGGACTTCTACAATGAGCAGTTCTTC.

This clone was counted between two and nine times. V gene TRBV6-1 combines with J gene TRBJ1-1; D gene uncertain. V lost 1 base and J lost 5, with 14 bases in between. Looked up from germline, CDR1 is MNHNS and CDR2 is SASEGT. The length of the CDR3 is 15 residues. The CDR3 DNA sequence: TGTGCCAGCAGTGAAGTAGGTGGAGGAGTTACTGAAGCTTTCTTT. It translates to CASSEVGGGVTEAFF.

The J gene is TRBJ2-3, the V gene TRBV5-1; 9 bases align to TRBD1. This CDR3 is 16 amino acids long. Trimming took 3 bases from V and 5 from J; bases not matched to a gene: 10. Germline CDR1 SGHRS, CDR2 YFSETQ. The CDR3 protein is CASSSAAQGALDTQYF. The DNA of the CDR3 is TGCGCCAGCAGCTCCGCTGCACAGGGGGCGTTAGATACGCAGTATTTT.

The V gene is TRBV28, the J gene TRBJ2-6, with D perhaps TRBD1 or TRBD2 (6 bases each). The V and J ends lost 5 bases and 4 bases respectively, with 18 bases between them. The CDR3 has 17 residues. The germline V gene has CDR1 MDHEN and CDR2 SYDVKM. The CDR3 DNA sequence: TGTGCCAGCAGTCCCGACAGGAGGGGAGCCGGGGCCAACGTCCTGACTTTC. Protein sequence: CASSPDRRGAGANVLTF.

The V call is TRBV19, the J call TRBJ2-3, with a tentative D call TRBD2 (5 bases). The CDR3 is 15 amino acids. Germline CDR1 and CDR2: LNHDA and SQIVND (reference sequence). V shed 3 bases and J shed 2 bases, with 12 bases lying between them. DNA for the CDR3: TGTGCCAGTAGTATTGGGCTAGGACTCACAGATACGCAGTATTTT. Its translation: CASSIGLGLTDTQYF.

The chain joins TRBV29-1 to TRBJ1-1, with D possibly TRBD1 on 6 matching bases. V was clipped by 2 bases and J by 0 bases, with 7 bases between them. In germline, CDR1 is SQVTM, CDR2 ANQGSEA. The length of the CDR3 is 13 residues. The DNA for the CDR3 is TGCAGCGTTGAATGGGGGCTGAACACTGAAGCTTTCTTT. It is translated as CSVEWGLNTEAFF.

This clone was recorded a few times. The chain has TRBV6-6 and TRBJ2-7; D remains ambiguous. The germline gives CDR1 MNHNY, CDR2 SVGAGI (reference sequence). This CDR3 is 15 amino acids long. The ends were cut back, 5 bases at V and 6 bases at J, with 20 bases in the middle. The DNA for the CDR3 is TGTGCCAGCAGTCCCGTACGTCCTATTTTTGGCGAGCAGTACTTC. This gives the protein CASSPVRPIFGEQYF.

V gene TRBV4-1 combines with J gene TRBJ1-3; D possibly corresponds to TRBD1 (6 bases). Trimming removed 2 bases from V and 3 bases from J, with 14 bases in between. From germline, CDR1 is MGHRA and CDR2 YSYEKL. This CDR3 is 16 amino acids long. This chain's CDR3 is CASSQIKQGIGNTIYF. CDR3 bases: TGCGCCAGCAGCCAAATCAAACAGGGAATTGGAAACACCATATATTTT.

The genes are TRBV21-1 and TRBJ1-1. TRBV21-1 constitutes a pseudogene. The CDR3 is 16 residues long. The CDR3 reads CASSNPGGVPNTEAFF. The CDR3, as DNA: TGTGCCAGCAGCAACCCGGGGGGGGTCCCGAACACTGAAGCTTTCTTT.

The chain uses TRBV4-3 and TRBJ2-2; TRBD2 agrees at 13 bases. The germline V gene encodes CDR1 LGHNA and CDR2 YSLEER. This CDR3 comprises 19 residues. J lost 1 base, V lost 2 bases, and 7 bases had no gene match. CDR3 protein: CASSQPPGLAGMNTGELFF. In DNA, the CDR3 is TGCGCCAGCAGCCAACCTCCGGGACTAGCGGGAATGAACACCGGGGAGCTGTTTTTT.

The genes are TRBV29-1 and TRBJ2-5; D is unresolved. This CDR3 has 13 residues. CDR1 is SQVTM and CDR2 is ANQGSEA in the germline V gene. Trimming removed 3 bases at V and 5 bases at J, with 13 bases between. The CDR3 loop reads CSVDGQVGETQYF. CDR3 coding DNA: TGCAGCGTTGACGGGCAGGTCGGTGAGACCCAGTACTTC.

This clone has just a few counts. The rearrangement uses TRBV28 and TRBJ1-4; 10 nucleotides align to TRBD1. CDR1 and CDR2 from the germline V gene are MDHEN and SYDVKM. The CDR3 covers 17 residues. Trimming took 6 bases from V and 1 from J; bases not matched to a gene: 8. CDR3 region: CASSPGQGGGTNEKLFF. CDR3 DNA sequence: TGTGCCAGCAGCCCCGGACAGGGGGGAGGAACTAATGAAAAACTGTTTTTT.

Notes on this clone: The sample holds other DNA sequences that translate to the same CDR3. The J gene is TRBJ2-7, the V gene TRBV9, with TRBD1 identical over 7 bases. In germline, CDR1 is SGDLS, CDR2 YYNGEE. The CDR3 extends over 15 amino acids. Unmatched junction bases numbered 7, after V lost 0 bases and J lost 4 bases. The CDR3 protein is CASSVGGTVSYEQYF. The CDR3 DNA follows: TGTGCCAGCAGCGTAGGGGGGACAGTATCGTACGAGCAGTACTTC.

The chain has TRBV5-1 and TRBJ2-5; possibly TRBD2 for D (5 bases). This CDR3 contains 16 residues. V was cut by 0 bases and J by 0 bases, with 12 bases left in between. Germline V gene data show CDR1 as SGHRS and CDR2 as YFSETQ. CDR3 protein: CASSLGYGVDQETQYF. The CDR3 nucleotides read TGCGCCAGCAGCTTGGGTTACGGGGTAGACCAAGAGACCCAGTACTTC.

Relative to its sample, this clone is medium-sized. This rearrangement joins TRBV5-1 to TRBJ1-1; maybe TRBD1 (5 bases). Per the germline V gene, CDR1 is SGHRS and CDR2 is YFSETQ. This CDR3 has 15 residues. With 5 bases removed from V and 3 bases from J, the gap between germline ends came to 17 bases. CDR3 in DNA: TGCGCCAGCAGTCACAAGCGGGGCAGGGACACTGAAGCTTTCTTT. Translating gives CASSHKRGRDTEAFF.

CDR3 in DNA: TGTGCCAGCAGTGACGGGGCGGGGGGGCTCTACAATGAGCAGTTCTTC. Encoded protein: CASSDGAGGLYNEQFF. The V and J genes are TRBV6-1 and TRBJ2-1, with TRBD2 matching over 9 bases. CDR1 and CDR2 (germline): MNHNS, SASEGT. Germline trimming cut 3 bases from V and 3 bases from J; bases unmatched to any gene: 6. This CDR3 region has 16 residues.